The text below deals with one TCR beta chain. Sorting selected naive CD8 T cells with a CD8+CD4-CCR7+CD45RA+ phenotype. These data come from a study of molecular identifiers for immune sequencing clone quantification. Each CDR3 protein is one row after TCRdb ran MiXCR on the PCR reads. Among about 640,000 distinct CDR3 sequences, roughly 21% were seen once, and the ten largest hold roughly 0.85%. The ends lost 0 bases at V and 5 bases at J; junction bases unmatched: 8. CDR3 length: 16 amino acids. Germline V gene data show CDR1 as LGHDT and CDR2 as YNNKEL (reference sequence). The receptor was isolated from a human donor in good health. Some libraries in this study had Jurkat cell RNA spiked in. The V and J genes are TRBV3-1 and TRBJ1-2, with TRBD1 matching over 8 bases. Material: naive CD8+ T cells from blood, with Jurkat cell RNA spiked in. Stated subset: FACS-sorted CD8+CD4-CCR7+CD45RA+ naive T cells. Here the CDR3 DNA reads TGTGCCAGCAGCCAAGACGACAGGGGCCGATGGTATGGCTACACCTTC. Residues: CASSQDDRGRWYGYTF.